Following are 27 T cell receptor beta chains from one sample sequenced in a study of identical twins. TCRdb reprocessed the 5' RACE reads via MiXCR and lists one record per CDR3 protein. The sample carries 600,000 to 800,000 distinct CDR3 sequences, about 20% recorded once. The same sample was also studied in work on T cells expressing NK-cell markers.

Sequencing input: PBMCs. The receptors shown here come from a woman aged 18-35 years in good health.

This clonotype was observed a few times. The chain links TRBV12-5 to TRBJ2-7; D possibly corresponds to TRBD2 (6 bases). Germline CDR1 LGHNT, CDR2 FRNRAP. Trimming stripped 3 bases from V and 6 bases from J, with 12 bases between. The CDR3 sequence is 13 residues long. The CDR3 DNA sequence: TGTGCTAGTGGTTTCGGAGGGCTGGGCGAGCAGTACTTC. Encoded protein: CASGFGGLGEQYF. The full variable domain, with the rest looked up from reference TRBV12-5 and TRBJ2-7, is DARVTQTPRHKVTEMGQEVTMRCQPILGHNTVFWYRQTMMQGLELLAYFRNRAPLDDSGMPKDRFSAEMPDATLATLKIQPSEPRDSAVYFCASGFGGLGEQYFGPGTRLTVT.

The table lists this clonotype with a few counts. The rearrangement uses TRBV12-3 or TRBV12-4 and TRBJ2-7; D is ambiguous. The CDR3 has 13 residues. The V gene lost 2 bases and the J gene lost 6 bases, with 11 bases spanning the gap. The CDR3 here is CASSLYPTGEQYF. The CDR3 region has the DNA TGTGCCAGCAGTTTATACCCCACGGGCGAGCAGTACTTC.

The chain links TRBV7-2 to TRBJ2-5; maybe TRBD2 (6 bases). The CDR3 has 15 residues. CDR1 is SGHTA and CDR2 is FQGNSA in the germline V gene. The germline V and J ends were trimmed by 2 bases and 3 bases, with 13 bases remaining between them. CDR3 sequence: CASSLYGTGEETQYF. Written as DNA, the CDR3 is TGTGCCAGCAGCTTATATGGGACGGGAGAAGAGACCCAGTACTTC.

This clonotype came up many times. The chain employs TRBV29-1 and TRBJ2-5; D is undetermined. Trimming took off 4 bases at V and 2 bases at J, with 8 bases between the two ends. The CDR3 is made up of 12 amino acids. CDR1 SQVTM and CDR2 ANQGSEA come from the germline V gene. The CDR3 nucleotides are TGCAGCGTTGCGGACGGACAAGAGACCCAGTACTTC. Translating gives CSVADGQETQYF.

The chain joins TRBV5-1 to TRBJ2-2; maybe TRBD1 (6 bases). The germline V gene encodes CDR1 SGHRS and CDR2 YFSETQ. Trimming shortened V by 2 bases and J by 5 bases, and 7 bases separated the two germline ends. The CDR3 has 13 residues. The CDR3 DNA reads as TGCGCCAGCAGCTTCGACAGGACCGGGGAGCTGTTTTTT. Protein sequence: CASSFDRTGELFF. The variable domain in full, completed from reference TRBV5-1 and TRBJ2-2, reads KAGVTQTPRYLIKTRGQQVTLSCSPISGHRSVSWYQQTPGQGLQFLFEYFSETQRNKGNFPGRFSGRQFSNSRSEMNVSTLELGDSALYLCASSFDRTGELFFGEGSRLTVL.

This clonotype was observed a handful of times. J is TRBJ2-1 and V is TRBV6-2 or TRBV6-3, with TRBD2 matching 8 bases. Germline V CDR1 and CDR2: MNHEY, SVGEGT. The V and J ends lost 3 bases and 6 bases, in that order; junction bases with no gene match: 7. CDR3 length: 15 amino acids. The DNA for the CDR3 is TGTGCCAGCAGTTATTCGGGGACTAGACGCAATGAGCAGTTCTTC. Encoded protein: CASSYSGTRRNEQFF.

The CDR3 DNA follows: TGTGCCAGCAGCGGGACAGCCGGCACAGATACGCAGTATTTT. Amino acid sequence: CASSGTAGTDTQYF. This chain links TRBV7-9 with TRBJ2-3; the match to TRBD1 covers 7 bases. This CDR3 has 14 residues. Germline lookup yields CDR1 SEHNR and CDR2 FQNEAQ (reference sequence). V lost 5 bases to trimming and J lost 1 base; unmatched junction nucleotides: 3.

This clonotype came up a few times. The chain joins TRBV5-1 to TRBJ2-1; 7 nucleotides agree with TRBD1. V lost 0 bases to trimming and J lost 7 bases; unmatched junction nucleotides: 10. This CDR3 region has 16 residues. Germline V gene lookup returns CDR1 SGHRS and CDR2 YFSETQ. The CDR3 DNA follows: TGCGCCAGCAGCTTGGGGGACAGCCTATATGGGAATGAGCAGTTCTTC. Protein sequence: CASSLGDSLYGNEQFF.

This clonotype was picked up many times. Here the CDR3 DNA reads TGTGCCTCGACCTTCAGGCACTACGAGCAGTACTTC. Encoded protein: CASTFRHYEQYF. V gene TRBV30 combines with J gene TRBJ2-7; D remains ambiguous. This CDR3 has 12 amino acids. Trimming left V 7 bases short and J 3 bases short, with 13 bases between. Germline assignment: CDR1 GTSNPN and CDR2 SVGIG (reference sequence).

The DNA for the CDR3 is TGTGCCAGCAGTACGACAGGGAGTAGCTCCTACGAGCAGTACTTC. As protein: CASSTTGSSSYEQYF. The V call is TRBV28, the J call TRBJ2-7; 7 nucleotides align to TRBD1. Germline V gene sequence: CDR1 MDHEN, CDR2 SYDVKM. The trim removed 5 bases at V and 0 bases at J, leaving 7 bases unmatched. The CDR3 has 15 residues.

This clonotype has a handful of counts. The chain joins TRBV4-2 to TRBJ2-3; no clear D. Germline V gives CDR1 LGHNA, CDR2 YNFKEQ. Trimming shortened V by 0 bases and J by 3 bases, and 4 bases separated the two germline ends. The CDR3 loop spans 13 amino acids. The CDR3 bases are TGTGCCAGCAGCCAAGATTATACAGATACGCAGTATTTT. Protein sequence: CASSQDYTDTQYF.

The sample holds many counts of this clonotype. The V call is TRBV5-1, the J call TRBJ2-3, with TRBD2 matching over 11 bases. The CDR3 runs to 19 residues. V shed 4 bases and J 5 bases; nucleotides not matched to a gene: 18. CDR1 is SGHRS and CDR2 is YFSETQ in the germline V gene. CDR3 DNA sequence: TGCGCCAGCAGCCCCGGAAATGTAGCGGGAGGGCCGAGTAAAGATACGCAGTATTTT. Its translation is CASSPGNVAGGPSKDTQYF.

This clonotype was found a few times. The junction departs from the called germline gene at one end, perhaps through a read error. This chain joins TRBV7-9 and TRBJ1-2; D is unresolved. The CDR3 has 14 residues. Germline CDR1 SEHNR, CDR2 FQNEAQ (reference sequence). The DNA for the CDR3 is TGTGCCAGCACCTTAGCCGGCCAAGACTATGGCTACACCTTC. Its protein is CASTLAGQDYGYTF.

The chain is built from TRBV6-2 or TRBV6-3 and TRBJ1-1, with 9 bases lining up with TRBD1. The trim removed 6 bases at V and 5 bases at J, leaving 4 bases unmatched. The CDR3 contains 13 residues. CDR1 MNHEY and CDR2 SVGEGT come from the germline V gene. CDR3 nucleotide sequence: TGTGCCAGCAGGGACAGGGGCCCGACTGAAGCTTTCTTT. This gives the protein CASRDRGPTEAFF.

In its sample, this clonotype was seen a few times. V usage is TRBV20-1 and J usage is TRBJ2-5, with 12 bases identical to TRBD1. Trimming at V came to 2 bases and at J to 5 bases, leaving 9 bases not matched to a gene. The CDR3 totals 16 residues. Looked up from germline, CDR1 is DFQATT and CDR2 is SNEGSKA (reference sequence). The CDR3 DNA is TGCAGTGCTAGACGGTTGGGACAGGGGGCCTCGGAGACCCAGTACTTC. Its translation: CSARRLGQGASETQYF.

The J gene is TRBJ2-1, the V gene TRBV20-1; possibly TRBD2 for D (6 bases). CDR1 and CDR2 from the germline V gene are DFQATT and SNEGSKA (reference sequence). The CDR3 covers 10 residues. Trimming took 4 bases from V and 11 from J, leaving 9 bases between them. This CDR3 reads CSATGSKQFF. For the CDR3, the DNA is TGCAGTGCTACCGGGAGTAAGCAGTTCTTC.

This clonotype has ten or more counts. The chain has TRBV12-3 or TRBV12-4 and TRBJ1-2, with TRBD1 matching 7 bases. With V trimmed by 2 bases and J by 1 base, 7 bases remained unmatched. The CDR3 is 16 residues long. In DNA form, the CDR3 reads TGTGCCAGCAGTTTACCTCGGGACAGTATTAACTATGGCTACACCTTC. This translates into CASSLPRDSINYGYTF.

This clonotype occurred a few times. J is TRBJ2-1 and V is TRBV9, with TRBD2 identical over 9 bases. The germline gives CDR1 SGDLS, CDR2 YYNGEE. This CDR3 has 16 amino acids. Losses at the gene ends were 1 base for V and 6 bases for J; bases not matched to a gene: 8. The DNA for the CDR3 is TGTGCCAGCAGCGTAATGGTAGCGGGAGTAAGCAATGAGCAGTTCTTC. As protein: CASSVMVAGVSNEQFF.

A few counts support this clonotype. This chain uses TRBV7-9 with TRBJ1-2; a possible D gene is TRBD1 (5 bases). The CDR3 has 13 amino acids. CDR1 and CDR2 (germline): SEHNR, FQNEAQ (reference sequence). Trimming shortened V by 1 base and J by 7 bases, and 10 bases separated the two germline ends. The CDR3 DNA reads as TGTGCCAGCAGCTTAGGGGCGACAGTTGGCTACACCTTC. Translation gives CASSLGATVGYTF.

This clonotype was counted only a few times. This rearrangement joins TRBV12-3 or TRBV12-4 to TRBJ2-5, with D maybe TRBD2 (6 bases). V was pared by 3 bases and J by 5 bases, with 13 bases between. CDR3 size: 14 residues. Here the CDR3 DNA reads TGTGCCAGCAGTTTGGCCGGGAGTTTGGAGACCCAGTACTTC. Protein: CASSLAGSLETQYF.

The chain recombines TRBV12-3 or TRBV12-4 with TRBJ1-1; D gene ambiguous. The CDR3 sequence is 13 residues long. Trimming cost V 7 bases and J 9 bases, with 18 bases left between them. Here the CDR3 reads CASIERPTRQAFF. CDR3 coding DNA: TGTGCCAGCATCGAGCGGCCGACTCGCCAAGCTTTCTTT.

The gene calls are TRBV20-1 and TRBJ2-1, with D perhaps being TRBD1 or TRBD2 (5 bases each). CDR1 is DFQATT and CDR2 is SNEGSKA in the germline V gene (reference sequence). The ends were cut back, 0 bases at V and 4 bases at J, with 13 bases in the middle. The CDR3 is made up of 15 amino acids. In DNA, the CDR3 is TGCAGTGCTAGAGATAGGAGCGAGGGGTACAATGAGCAGTTCTTC. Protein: CSARDRSEGYNEQFF.

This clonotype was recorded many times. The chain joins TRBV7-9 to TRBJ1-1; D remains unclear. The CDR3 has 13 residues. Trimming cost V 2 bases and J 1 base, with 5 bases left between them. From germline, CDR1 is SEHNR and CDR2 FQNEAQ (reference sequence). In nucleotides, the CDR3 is TGTGCCAGCAGCTTACCGGGGAACACTGAAGCTTTCTTT. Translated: CASSLPGNTEAFF.

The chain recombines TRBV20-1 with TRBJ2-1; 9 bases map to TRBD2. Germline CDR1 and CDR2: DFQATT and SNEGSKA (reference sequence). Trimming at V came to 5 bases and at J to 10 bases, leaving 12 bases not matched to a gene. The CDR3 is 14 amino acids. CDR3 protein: CSAPLSGSNKEQFF. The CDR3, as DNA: TGCAGTGCTCCACTTAGCGGGAGTAATAAGGAGCAGTTCTTC.

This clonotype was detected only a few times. The CDR3 nucleotides are TGTGCCATCAGAGCATTAGCGGGTCCAGGGGCAGATACGCAGTATTTT. Its protein is CAIRALAGPGADTQYF. This chain uses TRBV10-3 with TRBJ2-3; D is perhaps TRBD2 (7 bases). Germline V gene sequence: CDR1 ENHRY, CDR2 SYGVKD. The CDR3 loop spans 16 amino acids. V lost 6 bases to trimming and J lost 4 bases, with 20 bases between them.

The CDR3 spells CATQLSFRGRGYTF. CDR3 bases: TGTGCCACCCAGCTTAGCTTTAGGGGTAGAGGCTACACCTTC. The V gene is TRBV7-2, the J gene TRBJ1-2; possibly TRBD1 for D (5 bases). V lost 10 bases and J 8 bases, leaving 23 bases between the germline ends. This CDR3 is 14 amino acids long. The germline V gene has CDR1 SGHTA and CDR2 FQGNSA.

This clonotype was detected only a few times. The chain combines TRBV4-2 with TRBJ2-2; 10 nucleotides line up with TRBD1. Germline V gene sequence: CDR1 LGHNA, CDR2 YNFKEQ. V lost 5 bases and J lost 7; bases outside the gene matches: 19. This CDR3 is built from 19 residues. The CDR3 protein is CASSTGTGARPRGSGELFF. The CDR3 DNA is TGTGCCAGCAGCACTGGGACAGGGGCTCGCCCAAGGGGGAGCGGGGAGCTGTTTTTT.